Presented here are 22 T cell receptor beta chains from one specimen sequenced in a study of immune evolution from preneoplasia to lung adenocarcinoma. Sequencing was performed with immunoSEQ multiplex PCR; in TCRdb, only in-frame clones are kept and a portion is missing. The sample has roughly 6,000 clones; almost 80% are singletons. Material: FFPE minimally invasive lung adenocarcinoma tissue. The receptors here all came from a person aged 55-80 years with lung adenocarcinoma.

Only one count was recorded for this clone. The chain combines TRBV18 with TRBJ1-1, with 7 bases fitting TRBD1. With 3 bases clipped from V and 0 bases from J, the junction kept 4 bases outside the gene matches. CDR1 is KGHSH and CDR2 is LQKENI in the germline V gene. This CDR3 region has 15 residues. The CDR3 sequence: CASSPWDRMNTEAFF. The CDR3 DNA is TGTGCCAGCTCACCGTGGGACAGAATGAACACTGAAGCTTTCTTT.

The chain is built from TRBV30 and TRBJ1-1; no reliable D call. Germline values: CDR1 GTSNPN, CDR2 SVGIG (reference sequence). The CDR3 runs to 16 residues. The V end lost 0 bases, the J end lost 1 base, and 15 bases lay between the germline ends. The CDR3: CAWSVPWGLGNTEAFF. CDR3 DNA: TGTGCCTGGAGTGTACCATGGGGTTTGGGGAACACTGAAGCTTTCTTT.

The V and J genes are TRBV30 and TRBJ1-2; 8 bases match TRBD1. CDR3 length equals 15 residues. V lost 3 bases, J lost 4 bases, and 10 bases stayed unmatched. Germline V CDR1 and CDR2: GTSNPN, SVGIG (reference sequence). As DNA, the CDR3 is TGTGCCTGGAGCGGACAGGGAGCCACCGTCTATGGCTACACCTTC. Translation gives CAWSGQGATVYGYTF.

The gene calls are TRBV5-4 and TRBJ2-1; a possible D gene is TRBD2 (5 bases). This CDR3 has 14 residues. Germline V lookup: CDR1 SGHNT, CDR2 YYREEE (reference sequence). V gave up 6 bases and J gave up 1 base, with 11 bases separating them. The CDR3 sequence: CASTPGESYNEQFF. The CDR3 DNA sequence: TGTGCCAGCACCCCCGGGGAGTCCTACAATGAGCAGTTCTTC.

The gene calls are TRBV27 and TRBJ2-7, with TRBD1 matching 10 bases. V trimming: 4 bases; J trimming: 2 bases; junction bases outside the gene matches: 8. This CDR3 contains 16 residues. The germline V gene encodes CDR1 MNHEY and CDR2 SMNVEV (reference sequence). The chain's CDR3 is CASSYTGTGETYEQYF. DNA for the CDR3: TGTGCCAGCAGTTATACGGGGACAGGGGAAACCTACGAGCAGTACTTC.

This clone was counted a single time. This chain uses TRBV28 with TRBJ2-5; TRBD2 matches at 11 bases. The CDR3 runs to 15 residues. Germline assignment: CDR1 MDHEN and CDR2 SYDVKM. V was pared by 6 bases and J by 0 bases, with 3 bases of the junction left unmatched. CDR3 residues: CASSRLAGYQETQYF. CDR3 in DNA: TGTGCCAGCAGCAGACTAGCGGGGTACCAAGAGACCCAGTACTTC.

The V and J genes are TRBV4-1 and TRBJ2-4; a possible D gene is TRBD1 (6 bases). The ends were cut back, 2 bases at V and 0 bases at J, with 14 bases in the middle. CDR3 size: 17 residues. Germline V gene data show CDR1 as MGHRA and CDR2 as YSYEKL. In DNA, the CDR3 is TGCGCCAGCAGCCAACCCACAGGGCCCCTAGCCAAAAACATTCAGTACTTC. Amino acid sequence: CASSQPTGPLAKNIQYF.

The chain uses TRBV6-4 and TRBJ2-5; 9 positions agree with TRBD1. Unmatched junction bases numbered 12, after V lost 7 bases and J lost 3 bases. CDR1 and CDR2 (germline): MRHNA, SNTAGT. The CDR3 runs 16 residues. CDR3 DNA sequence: TGTGCCAGCAAGGAGGAAAGGACAGGGGCGAAAGAGACCCAGTACTTC. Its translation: CASKEERTGAKETQYF.

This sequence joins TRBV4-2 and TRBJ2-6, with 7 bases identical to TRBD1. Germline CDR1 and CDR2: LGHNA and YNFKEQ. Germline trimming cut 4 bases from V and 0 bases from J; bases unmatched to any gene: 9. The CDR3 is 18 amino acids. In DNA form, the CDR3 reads TGTGCCAGCAGCCCCTGGGACAGTGATCACTCTGGGGCCAACGTCCTGACTTTC. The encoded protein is CASSPWDSDHSGANVLTF.

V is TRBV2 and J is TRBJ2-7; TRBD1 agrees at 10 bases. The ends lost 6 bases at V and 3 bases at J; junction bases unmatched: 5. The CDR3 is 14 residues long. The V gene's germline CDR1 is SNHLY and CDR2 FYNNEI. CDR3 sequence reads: CASSVGTGDYEQYF. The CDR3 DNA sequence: TGTGCCAGCAGCGTCGGGACAGGGGACTACGAGCAGTACTTC.

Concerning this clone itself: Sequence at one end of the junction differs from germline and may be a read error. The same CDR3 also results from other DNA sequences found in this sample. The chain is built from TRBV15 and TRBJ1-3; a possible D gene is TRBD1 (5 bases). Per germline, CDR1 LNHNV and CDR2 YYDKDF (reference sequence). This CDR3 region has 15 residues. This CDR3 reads CATSRDRISGNTIYF. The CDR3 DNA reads TGTGCTACCAGCAGAGACAGAATCTCTGGAAACACCATATATTTT.

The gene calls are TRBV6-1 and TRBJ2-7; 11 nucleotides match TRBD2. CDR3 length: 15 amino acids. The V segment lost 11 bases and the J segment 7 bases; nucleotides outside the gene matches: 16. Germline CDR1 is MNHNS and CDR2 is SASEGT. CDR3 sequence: CAAEALAGGVWEQYF. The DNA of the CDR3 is TGTGCCGCCGAGGCTCTAGCGGGAGGAGTATGGGAGCAGTACTTC.

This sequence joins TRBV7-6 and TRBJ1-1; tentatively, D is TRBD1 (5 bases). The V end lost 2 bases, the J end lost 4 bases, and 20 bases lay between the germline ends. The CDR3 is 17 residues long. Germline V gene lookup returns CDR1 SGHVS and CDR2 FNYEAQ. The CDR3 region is CASSLSVGGGLVTEAFF. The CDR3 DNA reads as TGTGCCAGCAGCTTATCCGTCGGTGGGGGTTTGGTCACTGAAGCTTTCTTT.

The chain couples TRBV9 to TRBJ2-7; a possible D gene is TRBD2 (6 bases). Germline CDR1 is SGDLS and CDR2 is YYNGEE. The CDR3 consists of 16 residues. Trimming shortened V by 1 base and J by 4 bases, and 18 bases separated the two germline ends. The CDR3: CASSVLAGTGVYEQYF. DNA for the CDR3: TGTGCCAGCAGCGTACTCGCGGGAACGGGAGTTTACGAGCAGTACTTC.

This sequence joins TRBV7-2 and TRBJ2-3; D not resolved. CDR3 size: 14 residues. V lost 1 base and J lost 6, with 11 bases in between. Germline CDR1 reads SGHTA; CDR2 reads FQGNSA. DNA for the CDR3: TGTGCCAGCAGCTTAGACCCCTTGACGGATACGCAGTATTTT. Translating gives CASSLDPLTDTQYF.

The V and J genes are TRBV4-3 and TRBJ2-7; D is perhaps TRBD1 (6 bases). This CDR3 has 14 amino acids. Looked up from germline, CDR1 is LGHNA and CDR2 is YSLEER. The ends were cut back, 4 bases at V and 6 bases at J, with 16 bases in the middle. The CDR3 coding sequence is TGCGCCAGCAGCCCTACTACAGGGCTTCGCGAGCAGTACTTC. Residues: CASSPTTGLREQYF.

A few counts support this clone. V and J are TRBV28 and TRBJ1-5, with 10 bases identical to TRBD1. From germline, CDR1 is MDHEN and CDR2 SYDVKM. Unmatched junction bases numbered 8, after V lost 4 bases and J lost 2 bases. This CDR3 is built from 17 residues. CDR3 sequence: CASSSDRGRRGNQPQHF. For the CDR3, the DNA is TGTGCCAGCAGTTCCGACAGGGGGCGAAGGGGCAATCAGCCCCAGCATTTT.

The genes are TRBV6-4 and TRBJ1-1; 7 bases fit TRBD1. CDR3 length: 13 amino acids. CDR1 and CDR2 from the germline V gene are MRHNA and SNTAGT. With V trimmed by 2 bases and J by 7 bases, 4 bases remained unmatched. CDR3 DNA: TGTGCCAGCAGTGACAAAGGGACAGTTGAAGCTTTCTTT. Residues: CASSDKGTVEAFF.

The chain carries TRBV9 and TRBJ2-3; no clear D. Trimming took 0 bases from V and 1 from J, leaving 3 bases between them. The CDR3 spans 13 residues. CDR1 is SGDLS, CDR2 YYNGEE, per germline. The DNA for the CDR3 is TGTGCCAGCAGCGTAGAAGGCACAGATACGCAGTATTTT. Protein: CASSVEGTDTQYF.

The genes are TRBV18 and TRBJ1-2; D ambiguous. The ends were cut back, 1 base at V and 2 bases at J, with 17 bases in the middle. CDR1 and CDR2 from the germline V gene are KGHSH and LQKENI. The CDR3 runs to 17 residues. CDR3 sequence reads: CASSPLKKGNYNYGYTF. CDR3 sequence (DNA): TGTGCCAGCTCACCACTTAAGAAAGGGAATTACAACTATGGCTACACCTTC.

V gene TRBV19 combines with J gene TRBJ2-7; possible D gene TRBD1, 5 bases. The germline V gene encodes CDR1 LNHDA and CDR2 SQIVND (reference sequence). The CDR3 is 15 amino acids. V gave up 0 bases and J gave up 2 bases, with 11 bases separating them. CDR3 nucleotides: TGTGCCAGTAGTATAGATGGGGCTGTTGCCTACGAGCAGTACTTC. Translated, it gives CASSIDGAVAYEQYF. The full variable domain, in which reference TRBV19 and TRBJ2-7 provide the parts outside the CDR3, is DGGITQSPKYLFRKEGQNVTLSCEQNLNHDAMYWYRQDPGQGLRLIYYSQIVNDFQKGDIAEGYSVSREKKESFPLTVTSAQKNPTAFYLCASSIDGAVAYEQYFGPGTRLTVT.

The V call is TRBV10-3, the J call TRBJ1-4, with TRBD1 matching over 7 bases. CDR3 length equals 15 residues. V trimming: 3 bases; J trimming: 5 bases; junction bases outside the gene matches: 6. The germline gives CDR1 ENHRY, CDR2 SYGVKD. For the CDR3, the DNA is TGTGCCATCAGTGACCCCACAGGGGCGAATGAAAAACTGTTTTTT. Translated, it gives CAISDPTGANEKLFF.